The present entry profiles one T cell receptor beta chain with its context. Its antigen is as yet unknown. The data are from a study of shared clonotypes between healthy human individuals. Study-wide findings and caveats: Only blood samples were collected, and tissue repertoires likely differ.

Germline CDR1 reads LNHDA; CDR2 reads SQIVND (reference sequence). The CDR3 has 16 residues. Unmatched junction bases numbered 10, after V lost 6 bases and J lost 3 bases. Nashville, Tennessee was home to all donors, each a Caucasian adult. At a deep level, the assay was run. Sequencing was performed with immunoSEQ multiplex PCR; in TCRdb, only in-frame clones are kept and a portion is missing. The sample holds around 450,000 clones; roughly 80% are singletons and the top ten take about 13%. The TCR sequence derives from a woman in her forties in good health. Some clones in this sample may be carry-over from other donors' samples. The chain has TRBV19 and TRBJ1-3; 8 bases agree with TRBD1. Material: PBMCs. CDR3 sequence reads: CASRATRTGFGNTIYF. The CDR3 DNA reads TGTGCCAGTAGGGCAACCCGGACAGGGTTTGGAAACACCATATATTTT.